The T cell receptor beta chain described here comes from a study of T-cell memory formation after mild COVID-19. Study-level findings and limits: The second-wave clones peaking on day 37 were not confirmed as SARS-CoV-2-specific. CM and EM subsets held most contracting CD4+ clones; EMRA held CD8+ ones. Later expanders leaned CD4+, whereas day 15 to 85 contracting clones were balanced CD4/CD8.

V lost 8 bases to trimming and J lost 2 bases; unmatched junction nucleotides: 8. The CDR3 has 14 amino acids. This clonotype was counted only a few times. Its cognate antigen is unknown. TCRdb used MiXCR to reprocess the 5' RACE reads, holding one entry per CDR3 protein. Among 350,000 to 450,000 distinct CDR3 sequences listed, around 15% were seen once. Sequencing was carried out using PBMCs or a T cell subset sorted from them (not recorded which). The rearrangement links TRBV6-7 to TRBJ2-5; 7 bases line up with TRBD1. TRBV6-7 is an open reading frame, and its role is uncertain. This sequence was found in a young man who had mild COVID-19 (a few samples of this study predate the infection). Cell type and time point are not known. The CDR3 reads CASRQGRAQETQYF. The CDR3 bases are TGTGCCAGCCGACAGGGTAGGGCTCAAGAGACCCAGTACTTC.